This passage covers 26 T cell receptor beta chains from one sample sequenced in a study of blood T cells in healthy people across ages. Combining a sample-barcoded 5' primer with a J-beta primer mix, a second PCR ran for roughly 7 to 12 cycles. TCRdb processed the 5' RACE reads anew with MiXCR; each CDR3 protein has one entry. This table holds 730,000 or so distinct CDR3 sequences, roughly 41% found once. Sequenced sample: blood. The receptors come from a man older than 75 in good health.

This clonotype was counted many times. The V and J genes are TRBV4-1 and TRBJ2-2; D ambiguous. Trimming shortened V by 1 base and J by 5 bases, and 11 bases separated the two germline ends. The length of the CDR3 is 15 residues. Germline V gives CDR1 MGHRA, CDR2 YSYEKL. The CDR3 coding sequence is TGCGCCAGCAGCCAAGCAGTAATAGTAACCGGGGAGCTGTTTTTT. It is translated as CASSQAVIVTGELFF.

The CDR3, as DNA: TGTGCCAGCAGCCATTCCGGGACTAGTGTCGGCGAGCAGTACTTC. It translates to CASSHSGTSVGEQYF. The chain uses TRBV27 and TRBJ2-4; 8 positions match TRBD2. The J call is in doubt because the DNA end fits TRBJ2-7 better. Germline V gene data show CDR1 as MNHEY and CDR2 as SMNVEV (reference sequence). The CDR3 has 15 amino acids.

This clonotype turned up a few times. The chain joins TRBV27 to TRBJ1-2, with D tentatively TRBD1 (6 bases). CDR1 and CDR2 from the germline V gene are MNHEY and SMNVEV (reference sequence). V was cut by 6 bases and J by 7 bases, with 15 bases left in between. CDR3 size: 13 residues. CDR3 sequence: CASSPYGGGGYTF. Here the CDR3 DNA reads TGTGCCAGCAGCCCATACGGGGGCGGTGGCTACACCTTC.

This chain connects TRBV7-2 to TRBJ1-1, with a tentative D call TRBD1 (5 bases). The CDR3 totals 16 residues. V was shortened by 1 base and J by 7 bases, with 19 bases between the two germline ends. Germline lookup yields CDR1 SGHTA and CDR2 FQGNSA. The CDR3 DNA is TGTGCCAGCAGCTTAGGTGGGGACTACCCGGGGGTTGAAGCTTTCTTT. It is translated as CASSLGGDYPGVEAFF.

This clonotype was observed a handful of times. As DNA, the CDR3 is TGTGCAACGAGGGAAGGGGACACTGAAGCTTTCTTT. This translates into CATREGDTEAFF. J is TRBJ1-1 and V is TRBV6-5, with D possibly matching TRBD1 (5 bases). From germline, CDR1 is MNHEY and CDR2 SVGAGI. The CDR3 is made up of 12 amino acids.

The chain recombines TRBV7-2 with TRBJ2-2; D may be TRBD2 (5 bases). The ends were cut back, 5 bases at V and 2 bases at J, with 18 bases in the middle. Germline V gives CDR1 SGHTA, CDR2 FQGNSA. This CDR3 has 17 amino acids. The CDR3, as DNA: TGTGCCAGCAGCGACCTCGGACGAGGGCGAAACACCGGGGAGCTGTTTTTT. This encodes CASSDLGRGRNTGELFF.

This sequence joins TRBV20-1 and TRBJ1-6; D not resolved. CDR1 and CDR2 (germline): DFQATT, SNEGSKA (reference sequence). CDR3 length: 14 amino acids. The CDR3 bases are TGCAGCATCGCGCGCAGCCAGACTAATTCACCCCTCCACTTT. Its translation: CSIARSQTNSPLHF.

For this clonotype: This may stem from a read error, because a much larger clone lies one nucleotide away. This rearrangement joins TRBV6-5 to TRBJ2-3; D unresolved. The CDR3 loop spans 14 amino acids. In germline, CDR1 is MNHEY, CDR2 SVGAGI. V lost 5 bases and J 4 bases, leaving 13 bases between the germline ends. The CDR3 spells CASSLGRPADTQYF. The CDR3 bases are TGTGCCAGCAGTCTCGGGCGGCCCGCAGATACGCAGTATTTT.

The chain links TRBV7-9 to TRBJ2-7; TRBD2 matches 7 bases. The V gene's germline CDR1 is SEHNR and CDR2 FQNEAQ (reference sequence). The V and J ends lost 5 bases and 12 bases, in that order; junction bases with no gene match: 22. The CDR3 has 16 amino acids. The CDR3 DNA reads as TGTGCCAGCAGCCCAAACGGGGGGAGTTACGGGGAGACCCGGTACTTC. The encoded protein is CASSPNGGSYGETRYF. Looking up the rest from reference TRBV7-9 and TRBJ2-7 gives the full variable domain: DTGVSQNPRHKITKRGQNVTFRCDPISEHNRLYWYRQTLGQGPEFLTYFQNEAQLEKSRLLSDRFSAERPKGSFSTLEIQRTEQGDSAMYLCASSPNGGSYGETRYFGPGTRLTVT.

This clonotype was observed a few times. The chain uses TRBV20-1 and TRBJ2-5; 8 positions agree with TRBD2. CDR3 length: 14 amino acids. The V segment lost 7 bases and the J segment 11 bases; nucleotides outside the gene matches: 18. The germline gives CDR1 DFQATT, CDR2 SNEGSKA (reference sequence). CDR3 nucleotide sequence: TGCAGTGTCCGGACCGCGGGGGGCCGATGGGAGCAGTACTTC. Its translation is CSVRTAGGRWEQYF.

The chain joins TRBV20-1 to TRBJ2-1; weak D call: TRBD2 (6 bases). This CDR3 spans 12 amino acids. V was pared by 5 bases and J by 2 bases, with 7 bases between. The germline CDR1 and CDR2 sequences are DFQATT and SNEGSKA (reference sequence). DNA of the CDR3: TGCAGTGCTGCGGGAACCTACAATGAGCAGTTCTTC. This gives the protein CSAAGTYNEQFF.

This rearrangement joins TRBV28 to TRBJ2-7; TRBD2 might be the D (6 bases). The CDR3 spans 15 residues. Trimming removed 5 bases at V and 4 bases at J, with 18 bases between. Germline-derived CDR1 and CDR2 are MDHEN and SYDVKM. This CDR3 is CASSQSSGGTYEQYF. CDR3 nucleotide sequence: TGTGCCAGCAGTCAAAGTAGCGGCGGGACTTACGAGCAGTACTTC.

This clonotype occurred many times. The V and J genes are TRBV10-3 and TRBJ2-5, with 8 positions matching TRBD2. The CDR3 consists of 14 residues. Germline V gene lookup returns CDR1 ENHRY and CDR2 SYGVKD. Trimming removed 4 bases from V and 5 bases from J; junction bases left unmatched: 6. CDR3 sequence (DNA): TGTGCCATCAGTGCGTTAGCGGGAAGGGAGACCCAGTACTTC. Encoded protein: CAISALAGRETQYF.

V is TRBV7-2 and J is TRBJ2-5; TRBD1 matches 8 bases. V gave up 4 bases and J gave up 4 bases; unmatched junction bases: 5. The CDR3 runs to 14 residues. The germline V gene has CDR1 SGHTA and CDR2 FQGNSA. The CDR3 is CASSCSRGPETQYF. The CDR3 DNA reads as TGTGCCAGCAGCTGCTCCAGGGGGCCAGAGACCCAGTACTTC.

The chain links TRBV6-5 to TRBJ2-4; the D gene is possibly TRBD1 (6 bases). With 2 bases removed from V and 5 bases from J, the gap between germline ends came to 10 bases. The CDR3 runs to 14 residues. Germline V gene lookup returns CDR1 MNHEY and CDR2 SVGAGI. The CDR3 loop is CASSYGQTENIQYF. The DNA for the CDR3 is TGTGCCAGCAGTTACGGACAGACTGAAAACATTCAGTACTTC.

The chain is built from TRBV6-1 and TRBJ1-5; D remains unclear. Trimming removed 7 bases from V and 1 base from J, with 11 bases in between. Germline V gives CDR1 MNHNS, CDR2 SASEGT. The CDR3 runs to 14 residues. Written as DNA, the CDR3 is TGTGCCAGCATGGGGAGTGGCAGCAATCAGCCCCAGCATTTT. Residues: CASMGSGSNQPQHF.

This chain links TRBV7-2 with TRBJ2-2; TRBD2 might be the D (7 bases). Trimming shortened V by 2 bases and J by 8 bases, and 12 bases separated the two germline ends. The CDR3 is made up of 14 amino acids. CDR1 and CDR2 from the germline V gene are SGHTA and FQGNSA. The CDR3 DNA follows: TGTGCCAGCAGCTTACCGGGGGGCTATGGGGAGCTGTTTTTT. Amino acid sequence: CASSLPGGYGELFF.

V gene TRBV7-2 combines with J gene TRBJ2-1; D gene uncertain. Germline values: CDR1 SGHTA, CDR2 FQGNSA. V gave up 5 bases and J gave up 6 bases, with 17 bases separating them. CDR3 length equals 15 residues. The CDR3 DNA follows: TGTGCCAGCAGCCCCGACCGCGTTTTAGGCAATGAGCAGTTCTTC. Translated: CASSPDRVLGNEQFF.

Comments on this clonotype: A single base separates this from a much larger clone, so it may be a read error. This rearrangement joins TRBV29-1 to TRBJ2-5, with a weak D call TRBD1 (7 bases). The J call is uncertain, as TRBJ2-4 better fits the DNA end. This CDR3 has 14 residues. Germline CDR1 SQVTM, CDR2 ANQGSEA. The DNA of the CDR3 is TGCAGCGTTTCACAGGGGACCGGGACTAACATTCAGTACTTC. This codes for CSVSQGTGTNIQYF.

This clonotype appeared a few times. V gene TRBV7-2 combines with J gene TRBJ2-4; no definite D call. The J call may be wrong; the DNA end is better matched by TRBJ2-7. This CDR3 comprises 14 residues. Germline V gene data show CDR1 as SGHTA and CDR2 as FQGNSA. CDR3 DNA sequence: TGTGCCAGCAGCTTAAGGACGGCTACGAACGAGCAGTACTTC. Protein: CASSLRTATNEQYF.

CDR3 residues: CSARDQRRGQETQYF. DNA of the CDR3: TGCAGTGCTAGAGATCAGAGAAGGGGGCAAGAGACCCAGTACTTC. J is TRBJ2-5 and V is TRBV20-1, with D possibly being TRBD1 (6 bases). Trimming took 0 bases from V and 2 from J, leaving 13 bases between them. CDR1 is DFQATT and CDR2 is SNEGSKA in the germline V gene (reference sequence). The CDR3 length is 15 residues.

The CDR3 coding sequence is TGTGCCAGCAGCGTAGGACTAGCGGGAGGTTCAAGAAATGAGCAGTACTTC. The encoded protein is CASSVGLAGGSRNEQYF. The rearrangement links TRBV9 to TRBJ2-1; 13 bases align to TRBD2. The DNA end is a closer match to TRBJ2-7, so the J assignment may be wrong. Germline CDR1 and CDR2: SGDLS and YYNGEE. The CDR3 is 17 residues long.

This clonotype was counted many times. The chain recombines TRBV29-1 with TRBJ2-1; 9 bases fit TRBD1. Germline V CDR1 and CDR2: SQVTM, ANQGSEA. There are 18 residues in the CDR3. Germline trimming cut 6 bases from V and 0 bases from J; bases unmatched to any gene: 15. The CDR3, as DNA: TGCAGCGTAGCAATACAGGGGGCAGCCGGAGGCTCCTACAATGAGCAGTTCTTC. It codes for CSVAIQGAAGGSYNEQFF.

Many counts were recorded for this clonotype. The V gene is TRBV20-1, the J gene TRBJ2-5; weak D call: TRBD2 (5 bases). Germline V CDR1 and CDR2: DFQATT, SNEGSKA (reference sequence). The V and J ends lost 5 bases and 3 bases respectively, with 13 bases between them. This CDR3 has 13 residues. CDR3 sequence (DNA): TGCAGTGCTCCGCGCCGGGAAGAAGAGACCCAGTACTTC. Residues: CSAPRREEETQYF.

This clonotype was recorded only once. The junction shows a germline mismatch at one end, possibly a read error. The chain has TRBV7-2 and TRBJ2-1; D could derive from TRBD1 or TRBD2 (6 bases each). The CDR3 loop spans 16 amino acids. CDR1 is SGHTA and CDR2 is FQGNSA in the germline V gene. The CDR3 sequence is CASSLRGEYNYNGQFF. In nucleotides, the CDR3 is TGTGCCAGCAGCTTAAGGGGGGAGTATAACTACAATGGGCAGTTCTTC.

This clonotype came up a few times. The CDR3 protein is CASSLTPSGAPTGEQFF. In DNA form, the CDR3 reads TGTGCCAGCAGCTTAACGCCCTCCGGAGCTCCAACCGGTGAGCAGTTCTTC. V usage is TRBV7-3 and J usage is TRBJ2-1; D gene ambiguous. CDR1 is SGHTA and CDR2 is FQGTGA in the germline V gene. V was cut by 0 bases and J by 9 bases, with 21 bases left in between. This CDR3 region has 17 residues. Complete variable domain (other parts from reference TRBV7-3 and TRBJ2-1): GAGVSQTPSNKVTEKGKYVELRCDPISGHTALYWYRQSLGQGPEFLIYFQGTGAADDSGLPNDRFFAVRPEGSVSTLKIQRTERGDSAVYLCASSLTPSGAPTGEQFFGPGTRLTVL.